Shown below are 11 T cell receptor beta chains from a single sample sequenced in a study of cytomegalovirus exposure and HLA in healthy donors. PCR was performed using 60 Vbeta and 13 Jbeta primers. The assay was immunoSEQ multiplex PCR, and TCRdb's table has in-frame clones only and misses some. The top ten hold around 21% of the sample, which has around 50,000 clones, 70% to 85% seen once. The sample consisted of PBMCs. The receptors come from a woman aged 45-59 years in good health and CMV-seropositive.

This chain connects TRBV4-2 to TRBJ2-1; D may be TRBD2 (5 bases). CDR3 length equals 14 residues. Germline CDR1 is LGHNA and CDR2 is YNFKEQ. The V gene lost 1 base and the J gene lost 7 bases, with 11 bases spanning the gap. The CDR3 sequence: CASSQAGSVNEQFF. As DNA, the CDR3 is TGTGCCAGCAGCCAAGCGGGATCGGTTAATGAGCAGTTCTTC.

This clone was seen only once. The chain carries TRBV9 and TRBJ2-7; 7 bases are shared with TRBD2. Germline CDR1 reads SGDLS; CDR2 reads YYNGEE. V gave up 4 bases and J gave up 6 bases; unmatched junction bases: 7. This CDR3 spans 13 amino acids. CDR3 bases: TGTGCCAGCAGCCCCTCAACTAGCGCCGAGCAGTACTTC. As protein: CASSPSTSAEQYF.

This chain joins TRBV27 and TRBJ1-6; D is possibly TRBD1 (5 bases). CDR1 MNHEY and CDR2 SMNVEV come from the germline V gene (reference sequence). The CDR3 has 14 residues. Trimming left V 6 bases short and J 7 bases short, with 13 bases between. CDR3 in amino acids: CASREGRVNSPLHF. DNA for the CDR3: TGTGCCAGCAGGGAGGGACGGGTAAATTCACCCCTCCACTTT.

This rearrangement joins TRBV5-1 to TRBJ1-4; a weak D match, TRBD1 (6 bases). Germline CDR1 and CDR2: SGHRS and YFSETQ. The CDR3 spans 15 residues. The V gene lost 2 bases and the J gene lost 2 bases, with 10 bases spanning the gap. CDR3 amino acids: CASSFTGPTNEKLFF. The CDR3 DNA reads TGCGCCAGCAGCTTTACAGGGCCTACTAATGAAAAACTGTTTTTT.

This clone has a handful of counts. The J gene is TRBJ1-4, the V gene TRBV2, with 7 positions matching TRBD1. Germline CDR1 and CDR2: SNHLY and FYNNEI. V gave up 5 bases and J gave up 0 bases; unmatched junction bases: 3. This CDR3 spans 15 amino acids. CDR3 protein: CASSQQGTTNEKLFF. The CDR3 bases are TGTGCCAGCAGTCAACAGGGGACAACTAATGAAAAACTGTTTTTT.

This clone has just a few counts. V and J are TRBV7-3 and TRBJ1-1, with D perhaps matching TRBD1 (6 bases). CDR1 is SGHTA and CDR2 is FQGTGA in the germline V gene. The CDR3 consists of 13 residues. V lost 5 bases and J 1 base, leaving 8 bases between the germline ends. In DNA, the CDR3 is TGTGCCAGCAGCGTACAGGGGAACACTGAAGCTTTCTTT. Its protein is CASSVQGNTEAFF.

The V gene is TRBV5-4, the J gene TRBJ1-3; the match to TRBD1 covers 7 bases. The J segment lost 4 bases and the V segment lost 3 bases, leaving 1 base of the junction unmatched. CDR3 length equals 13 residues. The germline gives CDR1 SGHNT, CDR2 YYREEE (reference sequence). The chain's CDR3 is CASSSGQGNTIYF. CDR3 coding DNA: TGTGCCAGCAGCTCGGGACAGGGAAACACCATATATTTT.

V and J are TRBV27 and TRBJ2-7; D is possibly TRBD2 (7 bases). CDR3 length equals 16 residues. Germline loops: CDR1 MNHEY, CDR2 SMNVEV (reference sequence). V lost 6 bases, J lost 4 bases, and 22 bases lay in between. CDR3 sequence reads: CASRAVRGGGLYEQYF. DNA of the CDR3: TGTGCCAGCAGGGCCGTCCGGGGAGGGGGTTTGTACGAGCAGTACTTC.

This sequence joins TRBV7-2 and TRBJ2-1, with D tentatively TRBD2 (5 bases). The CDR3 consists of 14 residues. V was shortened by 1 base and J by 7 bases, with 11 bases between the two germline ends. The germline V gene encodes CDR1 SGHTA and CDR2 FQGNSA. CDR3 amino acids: CASSLDARRNEQFF. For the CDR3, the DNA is TGTGCCAGCAGCTTAGACGCCAGGAGGAATGAGCAGTTCTTC. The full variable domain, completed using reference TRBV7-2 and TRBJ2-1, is GAGVSQSPSNKVTEKGKDVELRCDPISGHTALYWYRQSLGQGLEFLIYFQGNSAPDKSGLPSDRFSAERTGGSVSTLTIQRTQQEDSAVYLCASSLDARRNEQFFGPGTRLTVL.

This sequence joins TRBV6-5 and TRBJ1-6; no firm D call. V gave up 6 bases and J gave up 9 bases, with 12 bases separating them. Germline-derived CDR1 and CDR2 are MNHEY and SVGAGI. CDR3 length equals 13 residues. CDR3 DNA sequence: TGTGCCAGCAGCCCATCCGAGGGTTCACCCCTCCACTTT. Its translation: CASSPSEGSPLHF.

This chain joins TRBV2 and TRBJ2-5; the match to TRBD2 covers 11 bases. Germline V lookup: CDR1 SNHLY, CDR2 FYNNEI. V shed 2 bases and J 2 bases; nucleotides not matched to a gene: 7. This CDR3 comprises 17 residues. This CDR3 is CASSERTTSGEQETQYF. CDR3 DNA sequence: TGTGCCAGCAGTGAACGAACGACTAGCGGGGAACAAGAGACCCAGTACTTC.